The entry below gives a single T cell receptor (beta chain) sequence along with its context. This record belongs to a study of blood T cell repertoires in COVID-19. In terms of age and location, participants ranged from about 18 to 90 years and lived in about 25 US areas. Exposed participants came across a COVID-19 case within 2 weeks before study entry. Authors' methods: Using reference gene primer amplification, nucleated cell counts were estimated. Here immunoSEQ multiplex PCR was the method, and the copy in TCRdb shows in-frame clones only, minus some. V and J calls and clone size are those listed in that table; D and trimming were worked out from the DNA. The sample yields some 360,000 clones, 88% seen once. The germline CDR1 and CDR2 sequences are SGHDN and FVKESK. This CDR3 has 14 residues. V gave up 4 bases and J gave up 0 bases, with 9 bases separating them.

The receptor was isolated from a woman in her twenties or thirties who had been exposed to COVID-19. V usage is TRBV14 and J usage is TRBJ1-1, with D uncertain. The sample comprised PBMCs or T cells enriched from blood (not recorded which). CDR3 region: CASSLEGLNTEAFF. The DNA for the CDR3 is TGTGCCAGCAGCCTTGAGGGATTGAACACTGAAGCTTTCTTT.